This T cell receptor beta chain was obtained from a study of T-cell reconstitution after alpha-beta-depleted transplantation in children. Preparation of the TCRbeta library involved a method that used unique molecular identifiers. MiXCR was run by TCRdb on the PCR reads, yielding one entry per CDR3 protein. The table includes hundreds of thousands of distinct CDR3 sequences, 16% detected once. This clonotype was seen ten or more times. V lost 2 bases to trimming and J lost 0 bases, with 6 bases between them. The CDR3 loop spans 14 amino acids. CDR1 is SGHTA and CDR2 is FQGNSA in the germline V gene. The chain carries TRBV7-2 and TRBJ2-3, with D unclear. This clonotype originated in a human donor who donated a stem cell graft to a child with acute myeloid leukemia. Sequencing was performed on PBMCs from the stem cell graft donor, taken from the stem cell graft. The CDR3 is CASSLLGSTDTQYF. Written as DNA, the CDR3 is TGTGCCAGCAGCTTATTAGGGAGCACAGATACGCAGTATTTT.